A selection of T cell receptor beta chains follows, all from one sample in a study of blood T cell repertoires in COVID-19. Assay used: immunoSEQ multiplex PCR; TCRdb lists only in-frame clones, some missing. The data show hundreds of thousands of clones, about nine tenths seen once. The sequenced sample consisted of PBMCs or T cells enriched from blood (not recorded which). The receptors originated from a man aged 50 or older who had been exposed to COVID-19. The CDR3 runs from the conserved cysteine through the conserved F or W. D genes are given only for firm matches. A row's size may be missing; if present it is once, few, many or a size class.

>TRBJ2-3|TRBV15|-|-
CATSRDTDTQYF
TGTGCCACCAGCCGCGATACAGATACGCAGTATTTT
>TRBJ2-3|TRBV27|-|-
CASSLSRGTDTQYF
TGTGCCAGCAGTTTATCGCGGGGCACAGATACGCAGTATTTT
>TRBJ2-3|TRBV7-9|-|-
CASSLLGRVGADTQYF
TGTGCCAGCAGCTTATTGGGCAGGGTAGGCGCAGATACGCAGTATTTT
>TRBJ2-2|TRBV25-1|once|-
CASSSDSSNTGELFF
TGTGCCAGCAGTTCCGACAGCTCGAACACCGGGGAGCTGTTTTTT
>TRBJ2-2|TRBV27|-|-
CASSPSNWGAGELFF
TGTGCCAGCAGTCCATCGAATTGGGGGGCCGGGGAGCTGTTTTTT
>TRBJ1-2|TRBV12-3/TRBV12-4|-|-
CASSLDRNYGYTF
TGTGCCAGCAGTTTAGACAGAAACTATGGCTACACCTTC
>TRBJ1-1|TRBV5-1|-|-
CASSLGQMNTEAFF
TGCGCCAGCAGCCTAGGACAGATGAACACTGAAGCTTTCTTT
>TRBJ1-4|TRBV21-1|-|-
CASSTYYSHSGEKLFF
TGTGCCAGCAGCACCTACTACAGTCATTCGGGGGAAAAACTGTTTTTT
>TRBJ1-1|TRBV9|-|-
CASSPRGMNTEAFF
TGTGCCAGCAGCCCCCGTGGCATGAACACTGAAGCTTTCTTT
>TRBJ2-3|TRBV4-1|once|TRBD1
CASSHSQGGEAQYF
TGCGCCAGCAGCCACTCACAGGGGGGAGAGGCGCAGTATTTT
>TRBJ1-2|TRBV28|-|-
CASSLPGGQHNYGYTF
TGTGCCAGCAGTTTACCGGGAGGACAGCACAACTATGGCTACACCTTC
>TRBJ1-4|TRBV28|once|-
CASSSLPRDEKLFF
TGTGCCAGCAGTTCCCTCCCCAGGGATGAAAAACTGTTTTTT
>TRBJ1-5|TRBV5-8|-|-
CASSPGVGQGNQPQHF
TGTGCCAGCAGCCCGGGCGTGGGGCAGGGCAATCAGCCCCAGCATTTT
>TRBJ2-2|TRBV6-5|once|TRBD1
CASRTGGTGELFF
TGTGCCAGCAGGACAGGGGGGACCGGGGAGCTGTTTTTT
>TRBJ2-3|TRBV19|-|TRBD1
CASSLGQNPSTDTQYF
TGTGCCAGTAGTCTGGGACAGAACCCTAGCACAGATACGCAGTATTTT
>TRBJ2-2|TRBV18|-|TRBD2
CASSPLRAMGLATSGELFF
TGTGCCAGCTCACCTCTCAGGGCTATGGGACTAGCGACGTCCGGGGAGCTGTTTTTT
>TRBJ1-6|TRBV7-9|once|-
CASSYSNSPLHF
TGTGCCAGCAGCTACAGTAATTCACCCCTCCACTTT
>TRBJ2-2|TRBV7-8|-|TRBD2
CASSGPGLAGGLTGELFF
TGTGCCAGCAGCGGACCGGGACTAGCGGGAGGGCTCACCGGGGAGCTGTTTTTT
>TRBJ1-5|TRBV6-5|once|TRBD1
CASWGQNSNQPQHF
TGTGCCAGCTGGGGACAGAACAGCAATCAGCCCCAGCATTTT
>TRBJ1-1|TRBV30|-|TRBD1
CAWSVFWDRDRTIGTEAFF
TGTGCCTGGAGTGTATTTTGGGACCGGGACAGAACCATAGGCACTGAAGCTTTCTTT
>TRBJ2-2|TRBV11-2|-|-
CASSPWGGLTNTGELFF
TGTGCCAGCAGCCCATGGGGGGGCCTTACGAACACCGGGGAGCTGTTTTTT
>TRBJ2-6|TRBV28|-|-
CASSSGTQSSGANVLTF
TGTGCCAGCAGTTCTGGGACTCAAAGCTCTGGGGCCAACGTCCTGACTTTC